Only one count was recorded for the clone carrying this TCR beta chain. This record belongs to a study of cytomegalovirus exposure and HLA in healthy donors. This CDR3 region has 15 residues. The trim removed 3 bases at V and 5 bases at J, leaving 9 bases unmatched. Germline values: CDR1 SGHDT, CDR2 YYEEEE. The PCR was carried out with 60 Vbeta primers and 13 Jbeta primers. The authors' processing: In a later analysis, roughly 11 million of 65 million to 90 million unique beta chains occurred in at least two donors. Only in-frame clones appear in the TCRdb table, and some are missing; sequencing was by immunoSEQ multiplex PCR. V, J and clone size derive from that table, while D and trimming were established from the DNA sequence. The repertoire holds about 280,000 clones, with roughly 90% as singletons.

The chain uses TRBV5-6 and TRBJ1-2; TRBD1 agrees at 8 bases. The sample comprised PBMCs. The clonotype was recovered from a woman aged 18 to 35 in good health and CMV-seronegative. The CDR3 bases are TGTGCCAGCAGCTCGACCGGGACAGGTGTTTATGGCTACACCTTC. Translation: CASSSTGTGVYGYTF.